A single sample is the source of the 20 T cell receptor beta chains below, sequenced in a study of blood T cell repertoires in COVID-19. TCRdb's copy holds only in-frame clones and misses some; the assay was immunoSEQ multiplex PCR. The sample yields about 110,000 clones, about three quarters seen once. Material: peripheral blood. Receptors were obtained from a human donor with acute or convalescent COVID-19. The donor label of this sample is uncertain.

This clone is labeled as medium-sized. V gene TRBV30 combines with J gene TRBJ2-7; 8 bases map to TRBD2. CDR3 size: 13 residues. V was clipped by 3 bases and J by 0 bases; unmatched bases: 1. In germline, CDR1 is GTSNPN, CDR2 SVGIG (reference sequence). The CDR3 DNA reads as TGTGCCTGGAGGGCGGGGGGCTCCTACGAGCAGTACGTC. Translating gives CAWRAGGSYEQYV.

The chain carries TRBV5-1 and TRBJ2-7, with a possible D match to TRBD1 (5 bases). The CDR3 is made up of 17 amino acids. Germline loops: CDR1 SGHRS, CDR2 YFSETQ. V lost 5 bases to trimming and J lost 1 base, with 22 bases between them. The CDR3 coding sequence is TGCGCCAGCAGTACAACCATCACCGTGACAGCATCCTACGAGCAGTACTTC. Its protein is CASSTTITVTASYEQYF.

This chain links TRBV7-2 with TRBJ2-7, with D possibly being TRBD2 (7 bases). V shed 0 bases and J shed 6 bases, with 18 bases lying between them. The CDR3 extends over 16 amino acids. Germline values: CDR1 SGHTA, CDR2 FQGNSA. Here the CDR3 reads CASSLARLRGRSEQYF. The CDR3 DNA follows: TGTGCCAGCAGCTTAGCGCGGTTGCGGGGGCGCTCCGAGCAGTACTTC.

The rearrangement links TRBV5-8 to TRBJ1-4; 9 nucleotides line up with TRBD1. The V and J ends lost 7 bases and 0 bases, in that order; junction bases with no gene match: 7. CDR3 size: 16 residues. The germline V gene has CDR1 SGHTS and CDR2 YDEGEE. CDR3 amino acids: CASAGTGLATNEKLFF. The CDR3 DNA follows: TGTGCCAGCGCTGGGACAGGGCTTGCAACTAATGAAAAACTGTTTTTT.

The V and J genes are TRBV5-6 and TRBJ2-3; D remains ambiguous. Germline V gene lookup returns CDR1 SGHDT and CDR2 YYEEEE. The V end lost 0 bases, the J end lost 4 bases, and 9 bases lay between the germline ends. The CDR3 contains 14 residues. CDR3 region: CASSLARRPDTQYF. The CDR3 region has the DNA TGTGCCAGCAGCTTGGCTAGAAGACCAGATACGCAGTATTTT.

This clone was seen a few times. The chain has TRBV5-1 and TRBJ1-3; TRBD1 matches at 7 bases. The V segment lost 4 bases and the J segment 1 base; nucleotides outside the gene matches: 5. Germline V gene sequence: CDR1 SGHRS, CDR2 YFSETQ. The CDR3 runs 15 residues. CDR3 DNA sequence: TGCGCCAGCAGCGAACGCAGGGGGTCTGGAAACACCATATATTTT. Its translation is CASSERRGSGNTIYF.

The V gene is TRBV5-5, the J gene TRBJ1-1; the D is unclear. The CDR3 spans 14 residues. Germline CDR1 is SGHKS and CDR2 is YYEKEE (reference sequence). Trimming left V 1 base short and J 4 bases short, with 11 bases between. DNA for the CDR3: TGTGCCAGCAGCTTGACGGGGTGGAGCACTGAAGCTTTCTTT. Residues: CASSLTGWSTEAFF.

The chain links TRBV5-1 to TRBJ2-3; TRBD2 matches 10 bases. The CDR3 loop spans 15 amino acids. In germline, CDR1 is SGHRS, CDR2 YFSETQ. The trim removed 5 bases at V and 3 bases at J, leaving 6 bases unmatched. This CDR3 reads CASRAEGLATDTQYF. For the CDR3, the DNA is TGCGCCAGCAGAGCAGAGGGACTAGCGACAGATACGCAGTATTTT. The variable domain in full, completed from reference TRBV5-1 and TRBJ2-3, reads KAGVTQTPRYLIKTRGQQVTLSCSPISGHRSVSWYQQTPGQGLQFLFEYFSETQRNKGNFPGRFSGRQFSNSRSEMNVSTLELGDSALYLCASRAEGLATDTQYFGPGTRLTVL.

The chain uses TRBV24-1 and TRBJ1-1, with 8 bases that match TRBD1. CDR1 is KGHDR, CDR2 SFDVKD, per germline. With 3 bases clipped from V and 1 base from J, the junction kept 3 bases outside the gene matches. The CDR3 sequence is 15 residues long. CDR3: CATSDPTGGNTEAFF. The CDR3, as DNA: TGTGCCACCAGTGATCCCACAGGGGGGAACACTGAAGCTTTCTTT.

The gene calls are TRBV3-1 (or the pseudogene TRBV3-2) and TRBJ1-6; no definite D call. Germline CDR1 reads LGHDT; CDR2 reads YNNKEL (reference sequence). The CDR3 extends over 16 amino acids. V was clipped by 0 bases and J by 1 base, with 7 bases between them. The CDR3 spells CASSQDVGSYNSPLHF. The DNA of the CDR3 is TGTGCCAGCAGCCAAGATGTCGGGTCCTATAATTCACCCCTCCACTTT.

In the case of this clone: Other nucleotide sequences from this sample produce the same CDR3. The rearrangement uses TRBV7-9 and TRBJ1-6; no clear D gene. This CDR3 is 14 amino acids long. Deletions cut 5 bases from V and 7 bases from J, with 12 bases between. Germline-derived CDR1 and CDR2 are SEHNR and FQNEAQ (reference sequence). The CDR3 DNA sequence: TGTGCCAGCAGCCTAGACTCTTTAAATTCACCCCTCCACTTT. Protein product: CASSLDSLNSPLHF.

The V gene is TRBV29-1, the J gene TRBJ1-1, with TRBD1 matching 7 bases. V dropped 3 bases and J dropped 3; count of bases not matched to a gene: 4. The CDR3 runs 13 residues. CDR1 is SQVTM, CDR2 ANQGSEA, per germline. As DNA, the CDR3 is TGCAGCGTTGAGACCGACAGGGACACTGAAGCTTTCTTT. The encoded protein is CSVETDRDTEAFF.

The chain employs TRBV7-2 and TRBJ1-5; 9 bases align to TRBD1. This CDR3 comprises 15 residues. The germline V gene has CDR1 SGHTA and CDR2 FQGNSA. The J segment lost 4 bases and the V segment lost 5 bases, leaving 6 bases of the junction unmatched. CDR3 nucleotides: TGTGCCAGCAGCATCGGGACAGGGAGTAATCAGCCCCAGCATTTT. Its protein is CASSIGTGSNQPQHF. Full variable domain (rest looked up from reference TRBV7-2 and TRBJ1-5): GAGVSQSPSNKVTEKGKDVELRCDPISGHTALYWYRQSLGQGLEFLIYFQGNSAPDKSGLPSDRFSAERTGGSVSTLTIQRTQQEDSAVYLCASSIGTGSNQPQHFGDGTRLSIL.

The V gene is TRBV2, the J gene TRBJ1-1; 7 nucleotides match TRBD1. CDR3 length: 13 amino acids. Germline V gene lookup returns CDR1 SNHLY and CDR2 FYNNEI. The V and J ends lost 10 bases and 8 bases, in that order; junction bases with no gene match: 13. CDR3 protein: CATSYRSRGEAFF. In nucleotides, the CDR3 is TGTGCCACCTCCTACAGGAGCAGGGGGGAAGCTTTCTTT.

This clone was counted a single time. CDR3 bases: TGTGCCAGCGACAGGGGCGGGGAGCTGTTTTTT. It specifies CASDRGGELFF. The V and J genes are TRBV28 and TRBJ2-2; 8 nucleotides align to TRBD1. The germline V gene encodes CDR1 MDHEN and CDR2 SYDVKM. The length of the CDR3 is 11 residues. The V gene end was trimmed by 8 bases and the J gene end by 7 bases; junction bases not matched to a gene: 0.

Here the CDR3 reads CASSSDGGVSGNTIYF. DNA for the CDR3: TGTGCCAGCTCCTCGGACGGCGGGGTCTCTGGAAACACCATATATTTT. The V call is TRBV18, the J call TRBJ1-3, with D unclear. The germline CDR1 and CDR2 sequences are KGHSH and LQKENI. The CDR3 is 16 amino acids. The ends were cut back, 6 bases at V and 0 bases at J, with 15 bases in the middle.

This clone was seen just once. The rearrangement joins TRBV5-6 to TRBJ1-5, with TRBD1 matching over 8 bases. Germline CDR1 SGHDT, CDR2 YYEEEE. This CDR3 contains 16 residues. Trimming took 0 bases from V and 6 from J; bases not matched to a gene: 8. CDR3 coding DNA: TGTGCCAGCAGCTTGGGTGGGCAGGGGGCTTTTCAGCCCCAGCATTTT. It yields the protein CASSLGGQGAFQPQHF.

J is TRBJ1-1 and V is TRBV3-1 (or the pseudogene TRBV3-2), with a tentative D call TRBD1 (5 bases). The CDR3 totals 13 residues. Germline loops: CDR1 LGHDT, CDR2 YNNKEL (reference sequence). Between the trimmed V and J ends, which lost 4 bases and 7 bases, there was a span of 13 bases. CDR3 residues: CASSPTDSFEAFF. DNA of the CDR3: TGTGCCAGCAGCCCGACAGATTCATTTGAAGCTTTCTTT.

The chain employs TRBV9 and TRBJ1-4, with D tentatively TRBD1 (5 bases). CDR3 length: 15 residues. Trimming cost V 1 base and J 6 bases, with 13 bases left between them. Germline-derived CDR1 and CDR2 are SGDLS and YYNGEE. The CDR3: CASSVSGRDDEKLFF. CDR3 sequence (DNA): TGTGCCAGCAGCGTATCGGGCAGGGATGATGAAAAACTGTTTTTT. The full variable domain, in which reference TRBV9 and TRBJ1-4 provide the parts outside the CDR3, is DSGVTQTPKHLITATGQRVTLRCSPRSGDLSVYWYQQSLDQGLQFLIQYYNGEERAKGNILERFSAQQFPDLHSELNLSSLELGDSALYFCASSVSGRDDEKLFFGSGTQLSVL.

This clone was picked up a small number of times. The CDR3 spells CASSQAVVPGGETQYF. The CDR3 nucleotides are TGTGCCAGCAGCCAAGCTGTGGTCCCAGGAGGAGAGACCCAGTACTTC. The chain carries TRBV14 and TRBJ2-5, with TRBD2 as a possible D gene (5 bases). The CDR3 is 16 residues long. CDR1 is SGHDN, CDR2 FVKESK, per germline. Between the trimmed V and J ends, which lost 1 base and 4 bases, there was a span of 16 bases.